The rows below give T cell receptor beta chains drawn from one sample of a study of radiation and T cells in renal cell carcinoma. Here immunoSEQ multiplex PCR was the method, and the copy in TCRdb shows in-frame clones only, minus some. The data contain 150,000 or so clones, roughly 83% of them singletons. The sample here was blood, taken from a patient whose treatment included radiotherapy and nephrectomy. The receptors originated from a woman aged 45-65 years with renal cell carcinoma. CDR3s include the opening cysteine and the closing phenylalanine or tryptophan. A D gene is named only where the DNA matches it firmly. The size entry is marked missing in some rows and otherwise reads once, few, many or a size class.

CAWSRRTSTDTQYF,TGTGCCTGGAGCAGAAGGACTAGTACAGATACGCAGTATTTT,14,-,TRBV30,TRBJ2-3,TRBD2
CATSSGQGQIYEQYF,TGTGCCACCAGCAGCGGACAGGGTCAAATCTACGAGCAGTACTTC,15,-,TRBV15,TRBJ2-7,TRBD1
CSVEGWSSSGNTIYF,TGCAGCGTTGAAGGGTGGTCGAGCTCTGGAAACACCATATATTTT,15,few,TRBV29-1,TRBJ1-3,-
CASSLDLSRAMETQYF,TGTGCCAGCAGCTTAGATTTAAGCAGGGCAATGGAGACCCAGTACTTC,16,-,TRBV7-2,TRBJ2-5,-
CASYSGQGFHEQFF,TGTGCCTCCTATAGCGGACAGGGCTTCCATGAGCAGTTCTTC,14,few,TRBV10-3,TRBJ2-1,TRBD1
CATSRSRSTYQETQYF,TGTGCCACCAGCAGATCCCGGAGTACGTACCAAGAGACCCAGTACTTC,16,-,TRBV15,TRBJ2-5,-
CAISEYTSGGATKNIQYF,TGTGCCATCAGTGAATACACTAGCGGGGGGGCCACCAAAAACATTCAGTACTTC,18,-,TRBV6-1,TRBJ2-4,TRBD2
CASSLGQRNTEAFF,TGCGCCAGCAGCTTGGGGCAGAGAAACACTGAAGCTTTCTTT,14,-,TRBV5-1,TRBJ1-1,-
CASSSTTSSYEQYF,TGTGCCAGCAGCTCCACGACTAGCTCCTACGAGCAGTACTTC,14,few,TRBV9,TRBJ2-7,-
CASSPGTTEYEQYF,TGTGCCAGCAGCCCCGGGACAACGGAATACGAGCAGTACTTC,14,-,TRBV7-2,TRBJ2-7,-
CASSAGSGTAARYGYTF,TGTGCCAGCAGTGCGGGTTCCGGGACCGCGGCACGCTATGGCTACACCTTC,17,-,TRBV25-1,TRBJ1-2,-
CASSSPGGLNYGYTF,TGTGCCAGCAGCTCCCCGGGGGGGCTTAACTATGGCTACACCTTC,15,-,TRBV5-4,TRBJ1-2,-
CSVVGLAGSYEQYF,TGCAGCGTCGTCGGACTAGCGGGTTCCTACGAGCAGTACTTC,14,-,TRBV29-1,TRBJ2-7,TRBD2
CASSRTTGAGELFF,TGTGCCAGCAGCAGGACTACGGGGGCCGGGGAGCTGTTTTTT,14,-,TRBV7-8,TRBJ2-2,-
CAIRDRGTNQPQHF,TGTGCCATCAGGGACAGGGGCACCAATCAGCCCCAGCATTTT,14,-,TRBV10-3,TRBJ1-5,TRBD1
CASSREKLFF,TGTGCCAGCAGTCGAGAAAAACTGTTTTTT,10,-,TRBV28,TRBJ1-4,-
CASSMSHQETQYF,TGTGCCAGTAGTATGTCACACCAAGAGACCCAGTACTTC,13,-,TRBV19,TRBJ2-5,-
CASSPRAQKSGELFF,TGCGCCAGCAGCCCCCGGGCCCAAAAATCTGGGGAGCTGTTTTTT,15,once,TRBV5-1,TRBJ2-2,-
CASSVSHSSNQPQHF,TGTGCCAGCAGCGTATCTCACTCTAGCAATCAGCCCCAGCATTTT,15,-,TRBV9,TRBJ1-5,-
CASIPRGRTEAFF,TGTGCCAGCATTCCACGGGGCCGCACTGAAGCTTTCTTT,13,-,TRBV2,TRBJ1-1,-
CAISDSDRGLYEQYF,TGTGCCATCAGTGATTCGGACAGGGGGCTATACGAGCAGTACTTC,15,-,TRBV10-3,TRBJ2-7,TRBD1
CASSQGLAGGLYEQYF,TGTGCCAGCAGCCAAGGGCTAGCGGGAGGGCTCTACGAGCAGTACTTC,16,-,TRBV4-2,TRBJ2-7,TRBD2
CASSLGPQDSSSNQPQHF,TGTGCCAGCAGCTTGGGACCTCAAGACTCAAGTAGCAATCAGCCCCAGCATTTT,18,-,TRBV5-5,TRBJ1-5,-
CASSLDYTSGISSYNEQFF,TGCGCCAGCAGCTTGGACTATACTAGCGGGATTAGCTCCTACAATGAGCAGTTCTTC,19,-,TRBV5-1,TRBJ2-1,TRBD2
CASSEMGTGELFF,TGTGCCAGCAGTGAAATGGGGACCGGGGAGCTGTTTTTT,13,few,TRBV6-1,TRBJ2-2,-
CASSLAPDNEQFF,TGTGCCAGCAGCTTGGCCCCCGACAATGAGCAGTTCTTC,13,-,TRBV5-5,TRBJ2-1,-
CASSVGIGQGTEKLFF,TGTGCCAGCAGCGTAGGTATAGGACAGGGTACTGAAAAACTGTTTTTT,16,-,TRBV9,TRBJ1-4,TRBD1
CASSLRGANQPQHF,TGTGCCAGCAGTCTAAGGGGGGCCAATCAGCCCCAGCATTTT,14,once,TRBV2,TRBJ1-5,-
CASSQDSLPYEQYF,TGTGCCAGCAGCCAGGACAGTCTCCCCTACGAGCAGTACTTC,14,-,TRBV6-6,TRBJ2-7,-
CASSLSPQGSEAFF,TGTGCCAGCAGCTTAAGCCCCCAGGGCTCTGAAGCTTTCTTT,14,once,TRBV7-3,TRBJ1-1,-
CASSPGGLATQYF,TGTGCCAGCAGCCCCGGGGGGTTAGCGACGCAGTATTTT,13,-,TRBV7-9,TRBJ2-3,TRBD2
CASSLSPTYEQYF,TGTGCCAGCAGTTTATCACCGACGTACGAGCAGTACTTC,13,-,TRBV27,TRBJ2-7,-
CASSLEGRDRDYGYTF,TGCGCCAGCAGCTTGGAGGGGAGGGACAGGGACTATGGCTACACCTTC,16,-,TRBV5-1,TRBJ1-2,TRBD1
CASSLARIRGSYEQYF,TGCGCCAGCAGCTTGGCGCGAATCAGGGGATCCTACGAGCAGTACTTC,16,-,TRBV5-1,TRBJ2-7,-
CASSMNKAGSQETQYF,TGCGCCAGCAGCATGAATAAAGCGGGGAGTCAAGAGACCCAGTACTTC,16,few,TRBV5-1,TRBJ2-5,TRBD2
CASSYAILQGAETQYF,TGTGCCAGCAGTTACGCTATACTCCAGGGGGCCGAGACCCAGTACTTC,16,-,TRBV6-5,TRBJ2-5,TRBD1
CASSERAGTTDTQYF,TGTGCCAGCAGTGAAAGGGCGGGGACCACAGATACGCAGTATTTT,15,-,TRBV6-1,TRBJ2-3,-
CASSLVLPGELFF,TGTGCCAGCAGCTTAGTCCTTCCCGGGGAGCTGTTTTTT,13,-,TRBV7-8,TRBJ2-2,-
CASSPLASSYEQYF,TGTGCCAGCAGCCCTCTAGCCTCTTCCTACGAGCAGTACTTC,14,-,TRBV7-2,TRBJ2-7,-
CSVALAVSYNEQFF,TGCAGCGTTGCGCTTGCGGTCTCCTACAATGAGCAGTTCTTC,14,-,TRBV29-1,TRBJ2-1,-
CASSVGQGIYGYTF,TGTGCCAGCAGTGTCGGACAGGGGATATATGGCTACACCTTC,14,once,TRBV28,TRBJ1-2,TRBD1
CATEDFTDTQYF,TGTGCAACCGAGGACTTCACAGATACGCAGTATTTT,12,-,TRBV19,TRBJ2-3,-
CASSSTGRAETQYF,TGTGCCAGCAGTTCGACAGGACGGGCAGAGACCCAGTACTTC,14,-,TRBV28,TRBJ2-5,-
CASSTSGTSYGYTF,TGTGCCAGCAGCACCTCCGGGACAAGCTATGGCTACACCTTC,14,-,TRBV7-9,TRBJ1-2,-
CASSSGSSVYQETQYF,TGTGCCAGCAGTTCCGGATCTAGCGTGTACCAAGAGACCCAGTACTTC,16,few,TRBV28,TRBJ2-5,-
CASSIGTSGAGEQYF,TGTGCCAGTAGTATAGGGACTAGCGGAGCGGGGGAGCAGTACTTC,15,once,TRBV19,TRBJ2-7,TRBD2
CASNTDGGIGTEAFF,TGCGCCAGCAACACGGACGGGGGTATAGGCACTGAAGCTTTCTTT,15,-,TRBV4-1,TRBJ1-1,-
CASREGGQGLEDTQYF,TGTGCCAGCAGAGAGGGGGGACAGGGGTTAGAAGATACGCAGTATTTT,16,-,TRBV25-1,TRBJ2-3,TRBD1
CASSPQGALANEKLFF,TGCGCCAGCAGCCCCCAGGGGGCTCTTGCTAATGAAAAACTGTTTTTT,16,-,TRBV4-1,TRBJ1-4,TRBD1
CASSYSTGGINYGYTF,TGTGCCAGCAGTTACTCGACAGGGGGGATTAACTATGGCTACACCTTC,16,-,TRBV6-5,TRBJ1-2,TRBD1
CASSPGGGEKLFF,TGTGCCAGCAGCCCCGGAGGGGGAGAAAAACTGTTTTTT,13,-,TRBV5-4,TRBJ1-4,-
CASSFPPATNEKLFF,TGTGCCAGCAGCTTCCCACCTGCAACTAATGAAAAACTGTTTTTT,15,-,TRBV7-9,TRBJ1-4,-
CASSLLANTEAFF,TGTGCCAGCAGCTTATTAGCGAACACTGAAGCTTTCTTT,13,-,TRBV7-8,TRBJ1-1,-
CASSRGGDPETQYF,TGTGCCAGCAGCAGGGGAGGGGACCCAGAGACCCAGTACTTC,14,-,TRBV5-5,TRBJ2-5,TRBD2